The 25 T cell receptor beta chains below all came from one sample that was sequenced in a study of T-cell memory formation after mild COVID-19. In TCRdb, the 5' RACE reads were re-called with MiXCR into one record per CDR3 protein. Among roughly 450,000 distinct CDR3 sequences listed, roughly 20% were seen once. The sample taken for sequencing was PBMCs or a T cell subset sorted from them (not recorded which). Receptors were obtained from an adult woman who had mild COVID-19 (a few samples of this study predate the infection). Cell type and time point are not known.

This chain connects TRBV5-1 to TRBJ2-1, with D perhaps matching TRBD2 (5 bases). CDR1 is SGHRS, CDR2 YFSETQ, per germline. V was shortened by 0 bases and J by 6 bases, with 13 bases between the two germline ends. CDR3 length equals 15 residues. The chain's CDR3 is CASSLGSSSGNEQFF. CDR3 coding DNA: TGCGCCAGCAGCTTGGGATCTAGCTCGGGCAATGAGCAGTTCTTC.

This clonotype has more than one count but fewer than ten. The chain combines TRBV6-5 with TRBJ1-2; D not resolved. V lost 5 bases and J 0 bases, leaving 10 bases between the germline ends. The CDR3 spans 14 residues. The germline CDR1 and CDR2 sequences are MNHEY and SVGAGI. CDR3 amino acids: CASSPLAANYGYTF. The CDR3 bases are TGTGCCAGCAGTCCTCTTGCAGCTAACTATGGCTACACCTTC.

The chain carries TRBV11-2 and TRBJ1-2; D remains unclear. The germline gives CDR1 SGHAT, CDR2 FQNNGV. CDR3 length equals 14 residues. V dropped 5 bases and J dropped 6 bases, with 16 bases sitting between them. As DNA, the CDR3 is TGTGCCAGCAGCCGCATCGGGCCCCGCAATGGCTACACCTTC. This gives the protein CASSRIGPRNGYTF.

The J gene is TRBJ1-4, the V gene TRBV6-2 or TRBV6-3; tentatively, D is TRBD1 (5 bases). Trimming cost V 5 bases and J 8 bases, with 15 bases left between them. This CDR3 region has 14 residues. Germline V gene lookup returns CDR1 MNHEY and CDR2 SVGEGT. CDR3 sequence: CASSPRGAGEKLFF. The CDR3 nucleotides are TGTGCCAGCAGTCCCCGCGGGGCCGGAGAAAAACTGTTTTTT.

DNA of the CDR3: TGCAGTGCTAGAGTGAGAAGGAACAGGGTGTCCGGGGCCAACGTCCTGACTTTC. It codes for CSARVRRNRVSGANVLTF. The rearrangement links TRBV20-1 to TRBJ2-6, with a tentative D call TRBD1 (6 bases). Germline-derived CDR1 and CDR2 are DFQATT and SNEGSKA (reference sequence). V gave up 1 base and J gave up 4 bases, with 20 bases separating them. This CDR3 is 18 amino acids long.

The CDR3 DNA reads as TGTGCCAGCAGCGAGTCCGGGGGGGCCTCTGGCTACACCTTC. Protein sequence: CASSESGGASGYTF. The J gene is TRBJ1-2, the V gene TRBV7-9; D possibly corresponds to TRBD1 (6 bases). CDR3 length: 14 amino acids. V shed 5 bases and J shed 7 bases, with 17 bases lying between them. CDR1 SEHNR and CDR2 FQNEAQ come from the germline V gene (reference sequence).

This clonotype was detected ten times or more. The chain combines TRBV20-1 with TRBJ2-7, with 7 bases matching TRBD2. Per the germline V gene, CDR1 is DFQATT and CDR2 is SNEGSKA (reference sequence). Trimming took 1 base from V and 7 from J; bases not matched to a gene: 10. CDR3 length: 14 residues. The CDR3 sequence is CSARVLADQMEQYF. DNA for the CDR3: TGCAGTGCTAGAGTTCTAGCGGACCAGATGGAGCAGTACTTC.

The CDR3 nucleotides read TGTGCCAGCAGCTTAACGAGCGGCAGGGTGAACGGGGAGCTGTTTTTT. Amino acid sequence: CASSLTSGRVNGELFF. The genes are TRBV7-3 and TRBJ2-2, with D perhaps matching TRBD1 or TRBD2 (5 bases each). The germline V gene encodes CDR1 SGHTA and CDR2 FQGTGA. The V gene lost 0 bases and the J gene lost 7 bases, with 15 bases spanning the gap. The CDR3 runs to 16 residues.

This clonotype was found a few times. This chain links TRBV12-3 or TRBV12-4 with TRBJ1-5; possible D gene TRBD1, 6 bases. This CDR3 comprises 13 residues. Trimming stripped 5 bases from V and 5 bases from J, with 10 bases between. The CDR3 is CASSKTGYQPQHF. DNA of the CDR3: TGTGCCAGCAGTAAGACAGGATATCAGCCCCAGCATTTT.

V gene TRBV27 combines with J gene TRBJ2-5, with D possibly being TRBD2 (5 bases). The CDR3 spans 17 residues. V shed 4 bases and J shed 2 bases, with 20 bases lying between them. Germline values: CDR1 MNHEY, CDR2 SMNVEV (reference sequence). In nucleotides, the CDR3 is TGTGCCAGCAGTTCCCTTTATATGGATGGGAGACAAGAGACCCAGTACTTC. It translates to CASSSLYMDGRQETQYF.

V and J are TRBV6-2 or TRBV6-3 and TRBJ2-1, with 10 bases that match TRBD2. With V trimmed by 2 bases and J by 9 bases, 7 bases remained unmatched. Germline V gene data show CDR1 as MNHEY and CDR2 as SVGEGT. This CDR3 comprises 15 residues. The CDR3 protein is CASSYGSVAGGEQFF. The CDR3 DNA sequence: TGTGCCAGCAGTTACGGTTCCGTAGCGGGAGGTGAGCAGTTCTTC.

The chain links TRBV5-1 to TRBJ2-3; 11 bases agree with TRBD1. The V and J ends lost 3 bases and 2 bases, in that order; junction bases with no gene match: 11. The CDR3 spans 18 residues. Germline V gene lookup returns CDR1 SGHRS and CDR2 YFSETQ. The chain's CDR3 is CASSSGDRGALITDTQYF. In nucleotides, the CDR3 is TGCGCCAGCAGCTCCGGGGACAGGGGGGCCCTAATCACAGATACGCAGTATTTT.

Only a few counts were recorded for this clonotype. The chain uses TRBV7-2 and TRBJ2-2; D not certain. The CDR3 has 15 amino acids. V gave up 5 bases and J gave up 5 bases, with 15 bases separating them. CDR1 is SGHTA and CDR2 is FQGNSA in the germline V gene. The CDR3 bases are TGTGCCAGCAGCCCCGCGACTCCGAGGACCGGGGAGCTGTTTTTT. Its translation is CASSPATPRTGELFF.

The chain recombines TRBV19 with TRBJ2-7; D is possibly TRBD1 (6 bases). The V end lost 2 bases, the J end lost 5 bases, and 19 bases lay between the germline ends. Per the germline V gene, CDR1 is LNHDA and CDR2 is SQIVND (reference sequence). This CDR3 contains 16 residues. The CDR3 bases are TGTGCCAGTAGTATAAACGATTTTGGACAGTCCCACGAGCAGTACTTC. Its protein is CASSINDFGQSHEQYF.

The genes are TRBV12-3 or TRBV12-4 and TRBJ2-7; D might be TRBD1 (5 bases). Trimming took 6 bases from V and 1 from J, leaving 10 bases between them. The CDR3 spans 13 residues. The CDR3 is CASSSGWSYEQYF. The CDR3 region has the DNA TGTGCCAGCAGCTCAGGGTGGTCCTACGAGCAGTACTTC.

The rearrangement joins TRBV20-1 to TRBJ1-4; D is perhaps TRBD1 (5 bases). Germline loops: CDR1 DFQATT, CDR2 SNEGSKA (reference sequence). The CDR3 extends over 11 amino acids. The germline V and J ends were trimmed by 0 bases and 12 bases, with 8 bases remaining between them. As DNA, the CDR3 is TGCAGTGCTAGAGATGGGGCGGAACTGTTTTTT. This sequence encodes CSARDGAELFF.

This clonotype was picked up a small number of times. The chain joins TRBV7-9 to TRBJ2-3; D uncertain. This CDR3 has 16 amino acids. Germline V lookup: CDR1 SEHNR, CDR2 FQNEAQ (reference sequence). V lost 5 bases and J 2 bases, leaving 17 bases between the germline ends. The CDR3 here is CASSPPPGRATDTQYF. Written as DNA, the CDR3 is TGTGCCAGCAGCCCCCCTCCGGGCAGAGCCACAGATACGCAGTATTTT.

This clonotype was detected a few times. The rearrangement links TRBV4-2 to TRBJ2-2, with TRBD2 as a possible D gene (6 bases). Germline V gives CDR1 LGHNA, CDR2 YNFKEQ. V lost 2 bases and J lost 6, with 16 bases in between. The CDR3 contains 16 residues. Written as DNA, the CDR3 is TGTGCCAGCAGCCAATCCGGGGGAGCGCCATCCGGGGAGCTGTTTTTT. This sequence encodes CASSQSGGAPSGELFF.

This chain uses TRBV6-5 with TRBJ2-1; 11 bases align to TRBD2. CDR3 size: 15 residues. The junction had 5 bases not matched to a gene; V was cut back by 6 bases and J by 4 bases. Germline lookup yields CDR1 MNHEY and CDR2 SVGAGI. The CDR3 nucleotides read TGTGCCAGCAGACTAGCGGGGGCCTCGTACAATGAGCAGTTCTTC. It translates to CASRLAGASYNEQFF.

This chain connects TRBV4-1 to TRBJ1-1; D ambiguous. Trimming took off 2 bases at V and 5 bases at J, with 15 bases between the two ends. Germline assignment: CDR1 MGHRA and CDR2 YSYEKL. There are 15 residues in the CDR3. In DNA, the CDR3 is TGCGCCAGCAGCCAAAGAGGAACCCAAGAGACTGAAGCTTTCTTT. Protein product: CASSQRGTQETEAFF.

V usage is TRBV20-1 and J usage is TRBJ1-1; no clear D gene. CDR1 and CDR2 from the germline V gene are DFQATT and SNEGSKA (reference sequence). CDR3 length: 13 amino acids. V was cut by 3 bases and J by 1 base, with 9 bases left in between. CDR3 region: CSARVGGNTEAFF. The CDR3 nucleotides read TGCAGTGCTAGGGTGGGAGGGAACACTGAAGCTTTCTTT.

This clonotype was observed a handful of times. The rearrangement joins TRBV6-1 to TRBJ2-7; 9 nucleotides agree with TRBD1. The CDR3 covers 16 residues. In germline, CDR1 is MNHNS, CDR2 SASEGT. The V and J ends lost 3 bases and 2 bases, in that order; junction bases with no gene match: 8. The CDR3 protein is CASSDETGTGTYEQYF. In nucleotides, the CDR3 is TGTGCCAGCAGTGATGAGACCGGGACAGGGACCTACGAGCAGTACTTC.

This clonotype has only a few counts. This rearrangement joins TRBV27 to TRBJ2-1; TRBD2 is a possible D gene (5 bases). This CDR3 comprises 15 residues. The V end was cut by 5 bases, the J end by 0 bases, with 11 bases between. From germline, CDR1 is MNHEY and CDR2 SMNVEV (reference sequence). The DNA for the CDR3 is TGTGCCAGCAGTCCACAAACTAGCTCCTACAATGAGCAGTTCTTC. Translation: CASSPQTSSYNEQFF.

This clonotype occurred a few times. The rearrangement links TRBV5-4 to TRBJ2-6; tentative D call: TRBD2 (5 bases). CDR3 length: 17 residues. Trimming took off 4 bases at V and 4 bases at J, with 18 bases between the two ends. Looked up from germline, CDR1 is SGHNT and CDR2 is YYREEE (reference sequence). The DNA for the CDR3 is TGTGCCAGCAGCGCACCGAGCGGTGGGCAAGGGGCCAACGTCCTGACTTTC. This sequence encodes CASSAPSGGQGANVLTF.

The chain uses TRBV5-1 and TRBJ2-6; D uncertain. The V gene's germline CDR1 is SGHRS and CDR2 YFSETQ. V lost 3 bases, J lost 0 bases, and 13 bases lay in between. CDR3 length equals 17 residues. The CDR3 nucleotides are TGCGCCAGCAGCTCCCGTGAGCCTTCCTCTGGGGCCAACGTCCTGACTTTC. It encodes CASSSREPSSGANVLTF.